This TCR beta chain was sequenced for a study of T-cell memory formation after mild COVID-19. Turning to the study itself: TCR clusters were mostly confined to one donor each.

A word on this clonotype: Its antigen is currently unknown.

The CDR3 runs 13 residues. CDR1 and CDR2 (germline): SQVTM, ANQGSEA. Trimming at V came to 8 bases and at J to 4 bases, leaving 7 bases not matched to a gene. The study, taken as a whole, reports: Whether second-wave clones peaking at day 37 were SARS-CoV-2 specific went unconfirmed. Of the contracting clones, CD4+ ones lay mainly in CM and EM, and CD8+ ones in EMRA.

Researchers used 5'RACE with constant-segment primers to make TCR alpha and TCR beta cDNA libraries that carry sample barcodes and UMIs. TCRdb fed the 5' RACE reads into MiXCR, producing one record per CDR3 protein. This table has about 390,000 distinct CDR3 sequences, under 25% appearing once. This chain links TRBV29-1 with TRBJ2-5; 10 bases map to TRBD2. Sequenced input: PBMCs or a T cell subset sorted from them (not recorded which). The sequence was collected from an adult woman who had mild COVID-19 (a few samples of this study predate the infection). Cell type and time point are not known. CDR3 sequence reads: CSLSGRASETQYF. The CDR3 DNA follows: TGCAGCTTGAGCGGGAGGGCCTCAGAGACCCAGTACTTC.